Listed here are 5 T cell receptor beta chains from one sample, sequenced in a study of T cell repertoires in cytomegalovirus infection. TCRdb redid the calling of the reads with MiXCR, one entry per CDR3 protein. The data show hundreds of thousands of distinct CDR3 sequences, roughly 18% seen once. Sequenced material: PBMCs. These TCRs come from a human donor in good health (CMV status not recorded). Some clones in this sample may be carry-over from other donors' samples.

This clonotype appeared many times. The CDR3: CASSPPGLAGGDEQFF. Written as DNA, the CDR3 is TGTGCCAGCAGCCCCCCGGGACTAGCGGGGGGGGATGAGCAGTTCTTC. V and J are TRBV7-2 and TRBJ2-1; 16 nucleotides align to TRBD2. This CDR3 region has 16 residues. CDR1 is SGHTA, CDR2 FQGNSA, per germline. Trimming took 5 bases from V and 8 from J; bases not matched to a gene: 6.

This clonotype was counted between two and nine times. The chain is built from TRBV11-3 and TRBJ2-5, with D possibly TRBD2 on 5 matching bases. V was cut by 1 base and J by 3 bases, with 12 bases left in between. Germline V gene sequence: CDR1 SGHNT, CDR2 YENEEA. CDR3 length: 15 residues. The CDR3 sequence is CASSLASGVEETQYF. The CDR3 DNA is TGTGCCAGCAGCTTAGCCTCCGGGGTGGAAGAGACCCAGTACTTC.

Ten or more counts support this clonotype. The CDR3 nucleotides read TGTGCCAGCAGTTACTTGAACACCGGGGAGCTGTTTTTT. Translated, it gives CASSYLNTGELFF. The V and J genes are TRBV6-5 and TRBJ2-2; no reliable D call. CDR1 MNHEY and CDR2 SVGAGI come from the germline V gene. V was trimmed by 1 base and J by 1 base, leaving 1 base between them. The CDR3 is 13 amino acids.

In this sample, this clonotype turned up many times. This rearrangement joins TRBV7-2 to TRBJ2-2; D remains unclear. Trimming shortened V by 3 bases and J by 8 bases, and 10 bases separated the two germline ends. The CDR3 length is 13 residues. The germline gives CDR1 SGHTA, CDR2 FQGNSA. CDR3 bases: TGTGCCAGCAGCTTTACCCAAGGGGGGGAGCTGTTTTTT. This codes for CASSFTQGGELFF.

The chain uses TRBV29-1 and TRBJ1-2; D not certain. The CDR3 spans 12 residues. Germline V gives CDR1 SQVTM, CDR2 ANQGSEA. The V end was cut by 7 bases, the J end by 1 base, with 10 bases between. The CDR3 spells CSARTLNYGYTF. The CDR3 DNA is TGCAGCGCCAGGACTCTTAACTATGGCTACACCTTC. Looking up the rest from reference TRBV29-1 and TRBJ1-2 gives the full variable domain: SAVISQKPSRDICQRGTSLTIQCQVDSQVTMMFWYRQQPGQSLTLIATANQGSEATYESGFVIDKFPISRPNLTFSTLTVSNMSPEDSSIYLCSARTLNYGYTFGSGTRLTVV.